Listed here are 3 T cell receptor beta chains from one sample, sequenced in a study of T cells after yellow fever vaccination. Using its own MiXCR run on the 5' RACE reads, TCRdb lists one record per CDR3 protein. The data hold approximately 550,000 distinct CDR3 sequences, with roughly 13% observed a single time. This specimen was PBMCs, taken on the day of the yellow fever booster vaccination. The receptors were sampled from a man aged 25 to 40 who received the YFV17D yellow fever vaccine.

The genes are TRBV5-1 and TRBJ2-7, with 8 nucleotides matching TRBD1. The V gene's germline CDR1 is SGHRS and CDR2 YFSETQ. Trimming cost V 4 bases and J 12 bases; bases outside gene matches: 18. This CDR3 has 15 amino acids. CDR3 DNA: TGCGCCAGCAGCCCCACCACGGACAGGGCCAGCTCGAGGTACTTC. Amino acid sequence: CASSPTTDRASSRYF.

This clonotype was recorded many times. This chain connects TRBV20-1 to TRBJ2-4; D might be TRBD2 (5 bases). V dropped 6 bases and J dropped 7 bases, with 10 bases sitting between them. CDR1 and CDR2 from the germline V gene are DFQATT and SNEGSKA (reference sequence). The CDR3 has 11 residues. CDR3 residues: CSASRENIQYF. CDR3 bases: TGCAGTGCGAGTAGGGAGAACATTCAGTACTTC.

The gene calls are TRBV12-3 or TRBV12-4 and TRBJ2-3, with a tentative D call TRBD1 (6 bases). The V end lost 9 bases, the J end lost 6 bases, and 16 bases lay between the germline ends. The CDR3 loop spans 13 amino acids. The CDR3 loop reads CASGPARGDTQYF. The CDR3 region has the DNA TGTGCCAGTGGACCCGCTAGGGGGGATACGCAGTATTTT.